These 3 T cell receptor beta chains originate from one sample sequenced in a study of blood T cells in healthy people across ages. It was with a sample-barcoded 5' primer and a J-beta primer mix that a second PCR of about 7 to 12 cycles was run. From the 5' RACE reads, TCRdb called clonotypes with MiXCR, one entry per CDR3 protein. The table lists about 680,000 distinct CDR3 sequences, 45% to 50% of them singletons. Specimen: blood. These receptors originate from a woman between 55 and 75 years old in good health.

The chain recombines TRBV25-1 with TRBJ2-3; D remains ambiguous. Trimming pared 4 bases from V and 0 bases from J, leaving 8 bases between. From germline, CDR1 is MGHDK and CDR2 SYGVNS. The CDR3 totals 14 residues. The CDR3 DNA follows: TGTGCCAGCAGTGGAAGGCCGAGCACAGATACGCAGTATTTT. Protein sequence: CASSGRPSTDTQYF.

The chain has TRBV11-2 and TRBJ2-3; 11 bases line up with TRBD2. CDR3 length: 16 residues. V shed 5 bases, J shed 6 bases, and the junction held 10 bases outside the gene matches. From germline, CDR1 is SGHAT and CDR2 FQNNGV. CDR3 sequence reads: CASSARLAGKSDTQYF. The CDR3 DNA reads as TGTGCCAGCAGCGCCCGACTAGCGGGAAAGTCGGATACGCAGTATTTT.

This clonotype was seen a few times. The gene calls are TRBV20-1 and TRBJ2-3; 8 nucleotides match TRBD2. This CDR3 is built from 17 residues. V was pared by 3 bases and J by 1 base, with 12 bases of the junction left unmatched. Per the germline V gene, CDR1 is DFQATT and CDR2 is SNEGSKA (reference sequence). CDR3 sequence reads: CSASDVGSGRGTDTQYF. The CDR3 region has the DNA TGCAGTGCTAGCGACGTGGGGAGCGGGAGAGGCACAGATACGCAGTATTTT.